This paragraph covers one T cell receptor beta chain sequence. Other DNA sequences in the sample encode the same CDR3. This sample is drawn from a study of cytomegalovirus exposure and HLA in healthy donors. Germline V gene data show CDR1 as LNHDA and CDR2 as SQIVND (reference sequence). Between the trimmed V and J ends, which lost 8 bases and 8 bases, there was a span of 21 bases. The CDR3 spans 14 residues. A multiplex PCR was run with 60 Vbeta primers and 13 Jbeta primers. Generated by immunoSEQ multiplex PCR, the TCRdb table keeps only in-frame clones and is missing some. The sample shows about 62,000 clones, just under 75% of them seen only once.

The sequenced sample was PBMCs. This clonotype originated in a woman younger than 45 in good health and CMV-seronegative. This rearrangement joins TRBV19 to TRBJ1-2; D is unresolved. The CDR3 loop reads CASCKAEAAYGYTF. CDR3 sequence (DNA): TGTGCCAGTTGCAAAGCAGAGGCGGCCTACGGCTACACCTTC.